This T cell receptor beta chain was retrieved from a study of metastatic and nonmetastatic thyroid tumors. Across the whole study: Repertoires were compared across blood and tumor or nodule tissue from malignant and benign thyroid patients.

Until they underwent thyroid surgery, no patient had received any treatment. General observations from the study: Within blood and tumor, benign nodules reportedly had significantly lower TCR beta diversity than malignant thyroid tumors did.

Original data processing: The authors used CDR3 differences across clinicopathological groups to build a distant-metastasis classifier for papillary thyroid cancer. MiXCR was used by TCRdb to re-call the PCR reads. The V and J calls here are based on TCRdb, not the publication. The data hold 21,000 or so clones, with approximately 20% observed a single time. Only a few counts were recorded for this clone. Its antigen is unknown. The CDR3 consists of 14 residues. The V gene's germline CDR1 is MNHEY and CDR2 SMNVEV (reference sequence). V was clipped by 7 bases and J by 6 bases, with 15 bases between them.

This receptor was taken from a male donor with papillary thyroid cancer or a benign thyroid nodule (not recorded which). Some clones in this sample may be carry-over from other donors' samples. This sequence joins TRBV27 and TRBJ2-2; no reliable D call. The sequenced sample consisted of blood. The CDR3 sequence: CASTKGTVSGELFF. The CDR3 DNA is TGTGCCAGCACGAAGGGAACGGTATCCGGGGAGCTGTTTTTT.